This T cell receptor (beta chain) was retrieved from a study of beta chain features in type 1 diabetes. All of the isolated RNA was reverse transcribed, so expressed TCRB transcripts were sequenced. The table came from immunoSEQ multiplex PCR; TCRdb's copy has only in-frame clones and leaves some out. The data show about 620,000 clones, about 14% seen once. The V and J ends lost 6 bases and 2 bases respectively, with 7 bases between them. This CDR3 comprises 11 residues. The germline CDR1 and CDR2 sequences are DFQATT and SNEGSKA (reference sequence). The genes are TRBV20-1 and TRBJ2-5; D gene uncertain. The origin of this receptor is a man aged 18 to 30 in good health. The sample was naive CD4+ T cells from blood. DNA for the CDR3: TGCAGTGCCCCAACTCAAGAGACCCAGTACTTC. Its protein is CSAPTQETQYF.